This TCR beta chain was sequenced for a study of CD8+CD57+ T cells in acquired aplastic anemia. About the study: When averaged, DNA from sorted CD4+ and CD8+ cells came to around 3 ug. The study, taken as a whole, reports: Patients were compared with controls for CD8+ Simpson's diversity, and no significant difference emerged.

Genomic DNA, the template, was used for profiling of the TCR beta VDJ and CDR3. Each CDR3 protein is one row after TCRdb ran MiXCR on the reads. The top ten hold 3% to 4.5% of the sample, which has about 400,000 distinct CDR3 sequences, about 70% seen once. Termini included, the CDR3 measures 11 amino acids. CDR1 is SGHTA, CDR2 FQGNSA, per germline. Turning to this clonotype: Its antigen is as yet unknown. Given the absence of the conserved phenylalanine or tryptophan at the CDR3 end, a read error is likely. The DNA is left out, because the CDR3 cannot be placed on it with certainty; the CDR3 is given as TCRdb lists it.

The sample was sorted CD4+, CD8+, or CD8+CD57+ T cells (not recorded which) from PBMCs. The receptor was derived from a human donor in good health, serving as a control. V gene TRBV7-2 combines with J gene TRBJ2-5. The chain's CDR3 is CASSAQETNYL.